These 28 T cell receptor beta chains share one sample of origin, sequenced in a study of cytomegalovirus exposure and HLA in healthy donors. Both 60 Vbeta primers and 13 Jbeta primers went into the PCR. Here immunoSEQ multiplex PCR was the method, and the copy in TCRdb shows in-frame clones only, minus some. The profile shows roughly 160,000 clones, around three quarters of them singletons. Sequencing used PBMCs. These receptors all come from a man aged 35-49 years in good health and CMV-seronegative.

This clone showed up just a few times. The rearrangement uses TRBV5-4 and TRBJ2-7; D unresolved. The CDR3 consists of 12 residues. Germline loops: CDR1 SGHNT, CDR2 YYREEE (reference sequence). V was trimmed by 0 bases and J by 7 bases, leaving 8 bases between them. In nucleotides, the CDR3 is TGTGCCAGCAGCTTGGCTCAGCGTGAGCAGTACTTC. Its protein product is CASSLAQREQYF. Full variable domain (rest looked up from reference TRBV5-4 and TRBJ2-7): ETGVTQSPTHLIKTRGQQVTLRCSSQSGHNTVSWYQQALGQGPQFIFQYYREEENGRGNFPPRFSGLQFPNYSSELNVNALELDDSALYLCASSLAQREQYFGPGTRLTVT.

The chain carries TRBV6-5 and TRBJ1-3, with 8 bases fitting TRBD1. There are 15 residues in the CDR3. Trimming cost V 4 bases and J 8 bases; bases outside gene matches: 10. Germline lookup yields CDR1 MNHEY and CDR2 SVGAGI. CDR3: CASSSPRGPIDTIYF. The CDR3 nucleotides are TGTGCCAGCAGTTCCCCCAGGGGGCCTATAGACACCATATATTTT.

The chain carries TRBV19 and TRBJ2-7; 9 bases match TRBD2. Trimming removed 4 bases from V and 5 bases from J; junction bases left unmatched: 6. The germline V gene has CDR1 LNHDA and CDR2 SQIVND (reference sequence). The CDR3 covers 14 residues. The CDR3 spells CASSRREGLHEQYF. The CDR3, as DNA: TGTGCCAGTAGTAGGCGGGAGGGCCTACACGAGCAGTACTTC.

This clone was seen more than once but under ten times. V is TRBV28 and J is TRBJ1-2, with unresolved D. The germline gives CDR1 MDHEN, CDR2 SYDVKM. V gave up 1 base and J gave up 6 bases, with 12 bases separating them. There are 14 residues in the CDR3. CDR3 in amino acids: CASSLFARNHGYTF. The CDR3 DNA sequence: TGTGCCAGCAGTTTATTCGCCAGGAACCATGGCTACACCTTC.

V is TRBV28 and J is TRBJ1-2; maybe TRBD1 (6 bases). V was shortened by 3 bases and J by 7 bases, with 15 bases between the two germline ends. Germline V gives CDR1 MDHEN, CDR2 SYDVKM. The CDR3 covers 14 residues. The CDR3 DNA is TGTGCCAGCAGTTTGTTGGGGGCGGGGGCTGGCTACACCTTC. This encodes CASSLLGAGAGYTF.

This chain connects TRBV30 to TRBJ2-5; TRBD1 matches at 9 bases. Gene TRBJ2-7 matches the end of the DNA better, so the J call may be wrong. CDR3 length: 15 amino acids. The germline gives CDR1 GTSNPN, CDR2 SVGIG (reference sequence). The CDR3 DNA sequence: TGTGCCTGGGGCCGTTCTGGACAGGGGATACTCGAGCAGTACTTC. Protein product: CAWGRSGQGILEQYF.

The gene calls are TRBV5-1 and TRBJ2-7; 9 bases align to TRBD2. Trimming removed 1 base from V and 3 bases from J; junction bases left unmatched: 5. The germline V gene encodes CDR1 SGHRS and CDR2 YFSETQ. This CDR3 is 15 amino acids long. CDR3 sequence (DNA): TGCGCCAGCAGCTTGTCTAGCGGGAAGAGCTACGAGCAGTACTTC. Amino acid sequence: CASSLSSGKSYEQYF. Full variable domain (remainder filled in from reference TRBV5-1 and TRBJ2-7): KAGVTQTPRYLIKTRGQQVTLSCSPISGHRSVSWYQQTPGQGLQFLFEYFSETQRNKGNFPGRFSGRQFSNSRSEMNVSTLELGDSALYLCASSLSSGKSYEQYFGPGTRLTVT.

J is TRBJ2-3 and V is TRBV5-1; D gene unclear. V was trimmed by 4 bases and J by 1 base, leaving 10 bases between them. CDR3 length: 14 residues. Germline-derived CDR1 and CDR2 are SGHRS and YFSETQ. The CDR3 DNA follows: TGCGCCAGCAGCCCCGTACCGGGCACAGATACGCAGTATTTT. The encoded protein is CASSPVPGTDTQYF.

This CDR3 is CASSLGGTSGTEQFF. Written as DNA, the CDR3 is TGTGCCAGCAGTTTAGGGGGGACTAGCGGGACTGAGCAGTTCTTC. The chain uses TRBV28 and TRBJ2-1; 13 nucleotides agree with TRBD2. Germline V gives CDR1 MDHEN, CDR2 SYDVKM. The CDR3 has 15 residues. The V gene end was trimmed by 2 bases and the J gene end by 9 bases; junction bases not matched to a gene: 4.

The V call is TRBV19, the J call TRBJ2-2, with a tentative D call TRBD1 (6 bases). Germline V gene sequence: CDR1 LNHDA, CDR2 SQIVND (reference sequence). Trimming cost V 6 bases and J 7 bases, with 18 bases left between them. CDR3 length: 15 residues. Written as DNA, the CDR3 is TGTGCCAGTAGGGGATACAGGGATTCGAACGGGGAGCTGTTTTTT. Translation gives CASRGYRDSNGELFF.

Concerning this clone itself: A junction boundary mismatches the germline segment, possibly from a read error. The chain couples TRBV10-3 to TRBJ2-6, with D possibly TRBD1 on 5 matching bases. This CDR3 is built from 16 residues. Per germline, CDR1 ENHRY and CDR2 SYGVKD. The DNA of the CDR3 is TGTGCCATCCGATCTCGACGGTCCTCTGGGGCCAACGGCCTGACTTTC. This translates into CAIRSRRSSGANGLTF.

This clone was picked up one time. The chain carries TRBV30 and TRBJ1-3; no clear D gene. Trimming pared 3 bases from V and 3 bases from J, leaving 3 bases between. The CDR3 is 11 amino acids. Germline V gives CDR1 GTSNPN, CDR2 SVGIG (reference sequence). The CDR3 DNA is TGTGCCTGGAGCGGTGGAAACACCATATATTTT. This translates into CAWSGGNTIYF.

V gene TRBV10-2 combines with J gene TRBJ2-7; maybe TRBD2 (5 bases). This CDR3 comprises 13 residues. V lost 7 bases and J 2 bases, leaving 12 bases between the germline ends. Germline V gene sequence: CDR1 WSHSY, CDR2 SAAADI. The chain's CDR3 is CASTPIGAYEQYF. In DNA form, the CDR3 reads TGCGCCAGCACTCCCATCGGGGCCTACGAGCAGTACTTC.

This clone was counted a single time. The chain combines TRBV6-6 with TRBJ2-3; 9 bases are a match to TRBD2. The CDR3 has 15 amino acids. Germline CDR1 MNHNY, CDR2 SVGAGI (reference sequence). J was trimmed by 4 bases and V by 6 bases; bases with no gene match: 8. The CDR3 reads CASSPLSGSADTQYF. CDR3 coding DNA: TGTGCCAGCAGCCCCCTTAGCGGGAGTGCAGATACGCAGTATTTT.

About this clone: This likely comes from a read error, as the CDR3 has no conserved phenylalanine or tryptophan at its end. Because the CDR3's place on the DNA is in doubt, the DNA is left out and the CDR3 is given as listed by TCRdb. The chain recombines TRBV4-1 with TRBJ2-7; the table's TRBD2 call for D was not verified on the DNA. CDR1 and CDR2 (germline): MGHRA, YSYEKL. The CDR3 has 9 amino acids, counting both end residues. The CDR3 here is CASSQGRGI.

The CDR3 bases are TGTGCCAGCAGCCCGGGGACAGGGGGTTTTTCACCCCTCCACTTT. This translates into CASSPGTGGFSPLHF. The genes are TRBV7-9 and TRBJ1-6, with 11 bases fitting TRBD1. From germline, CDR1 is SEHNR and CDR2 FQNEAQ (reference sequence). The CDR3 is 15 residues long. The V and J ends lost 5 bases and 9 bases, in that order; junction bases with no gene match: 6.

The chain links TRBV14 to TRBJ1-6; TRBD1 is a possible D gene (5 bases). In germline, CDR1 is SGHDN, CDR2 FVKESK. With 3 bases removed from V and 0 bases from J, the gap between germline ends came to 12 bases. This CDR3 has 17 residues. The CDR3 region is CASSHRGGSSYNSPLHF. In DNA form, the CDR3 reads TGTGCCAGCAGCCACCGGGGGGGAAGCTCCTATAATTCACCCCTCCACTTT.

The chain recombines TRBV5-4 with TRBJ2-3; D is possibly TRBD2 (5 bases). CDR1 and CDR2 (germline): SGHNT, YYREEE (reference sequence). Trimming stripped 1 base from V and 5 bases from J, with 11 bases between. The CDR3 is 14 residues long. The CDR3 region has the DNA TGTGCCAGCAGCTTGAGAGGGTCGAAAGATACGCAGTATTTT. Protein: CASSLRGSKDTQYF. Full variable domain (missing parts from reference TRBV5-4 and TRBJ2-3): ETGVTQSPTHLIKTRGQQVTLRCSSQSGHNTVSWYQQALGQGPQFIFQYYREEENGRGNFPPRFSGLQFPNYSSELNVNALELDDSALYLCASSLRGSKDTQYFGPGTRLTVL.

The CDR3: CASSLVQGNTEAFF. The CDR3 region has the DNA TGCGCCAGCAGCTTGGTACAGGGAAACACTGAAGCTTTCTTT. The genes are TRBV5-1 and TRBJ1-1; D possibly corresponds to TRBD1 (6 bases). V was trimmed by 0 bases and J by 2 bases, leaving 8 bases between them. The CDR3 covers 14 residues. Germline V gene sequence: CDR1 SGHRS, CDR2 YFSETQ.

V gene TRBV6-6 combines with J gene TRBJ1-5; 9 bases line up with TRBD1. CDR3 length equals 15 residues. The V gene's germline CDR1 is MNHNY and CDR2 SVGAGI (reference sequence). Trimming at V came to 0 bases and at J to 5 bases, leaving 2 bases not matched to a gene. This CDR3 reads CASSYSTGGDQPQHF. The CDR3, as DNA: TGTGCCAGCAGTTACTCGACAGGGGGAGATCAGCCCCAGCATTTT.

The chain has TRBV7-9 and TRBJ2-1; D perhaps matches TRBD2 (5 bases). CDR1 is SEHNR, CDR2 FQNEAQ, per germline (reference sequence). This CDR3 region has 14 residues. V gave up 5 bases and J gave up 10 bases, with 18 bases separating them. CDR3 nucleotides: TGTGCCAGCAGCGCCTCCGAGAGGGTCCAGGAGCAGTTCTTC. Its protein product is CASSASERVQEQFF.

V usage is TRBV5-1 and J usage is TRBJ2-3, with 11 bases that match TRBD2. V trimming: 0 bases; J trimming: 0 bases; junction bases outside the gene matches: 0. The CDR3 consists of 16 residues. The germline CDR1 and CDR2 sequences are SGHRS and YFSETQ. CDR3 amino acids: CASSLGTSGSTDTQYF. The CDR3, as DNA: TGCGCCAGCAGCTTGGGGACTAGCGGGAGCACAGATACGCAGTATTTT.

V gene TRBV7-9 combines with J gene TRBJ1-5; tentatively, D is TRBD1 (5 bases). This CDR3 comprises 13 residues. Germline CDR1 reads SEHNR; CDR2 reads FQNEAQ (reference sequence). Trimming took off 5 bases at V and 5 bases at J, with 10 bases between the two ends. DNA for the CDR3: TGTGCCAGCAGCCCGGGGGGTGATCAGCCCCAGCATTTT. This encodes CASSPGGDQPQHF.

CDR3 in DNA: TGTGCCAGCAGCTTATGGCAAATCCCCACAGATACGCAGTATTTT. Protein sequence: CASSLWQIPTDTQYF. The chain links TRBV7-2 to TRBJ2-3; D remains ambiguous. V lost 2 bases and J lost 2, with 11 bases in between. Germline V gene lookup returns CDR1 SGHTA and CDR2 FQGNSA. The CDR3 sequence is 15 residues long.

The chain is built from TRBV2 and TRBJ2-5; 11 bases are a match to TRBD2. Germline V gene lookup returns CDR1 SNHLY and CDR2 FYNNEI. V lost 1 base to trimming and J lost 2 bases; unmatched junction nucleotides: 9. CDR3 length: 18 residues. The CDR3 loop reads CASSEDRTSGLDQETQYF. CDR3 in DNA: TGTGCCAGCAGTGAAGACCGGACTAGCGGGTTGGATCAAGAGACCCAGTACTTC.

CDR3 sequence (DNA): TGTGCCACCAGCAGAGATCGAACAGCTACCACCCTAAACATTCAGTACTTC. The encoded protein is CATSRDRTATTLNIQYF. This sequence joins TRBV15 and TRBJ2-4; D not resolved. The CDR3 is 17 residues long. The V and J ends lost 0 bases and 6 bases respectively, with 18 bases between them. CDR1 is LNHNV and CDR2 is YYDKDF in the germline V gene (reference sequence).

The genes are TRBV6-6 and TRBJ2-7, with 10 bases fitting TRBD1. V gave up 4 bases and J gave up 3 bases; unmatched junction bases: 6. The CDR3 is made up of 15 amino acids. Germline V lookup: CDR1 MNHNY, CDR2 SVGAGI (reference sequence). The CDR3 spells CASSSGTGALYEQYF. The CDR3 DNA follows: TGTGCCAGCAGTTCAGGGACAGGGGCCCTCTACGAGCAGTACTTC.

CDR3 sequence reads: CASSQEEGPGEQFF. The CDR3 nucleotides are TGCGCCAGCAGCCAAGAAGAGGGCCCAGGTGAGCAGTTCTTC. The V call is TRBV4-1, the J call TRBJ2-1; TRBD2 might be the D (5 bases). Germline V gene lookup returns CDR1 MGHRA and CDR2 YSYEKL. This CDR3 region has 14 residues. Trimming left V 0 bases short and J 9 bases short, with 12 bases between.